Listed here is a single T cell receptor beta chain. No antigen is known for it. The data are from a study of cytomegalovirus exposure and HLA in healthy donors. Findings and caveats of the study: Sequences of the TCR beta chain were said to predict the HLA-A and HLA-B alleles of most subjects accurately. When a later analysis compared HLA-associated TCR beta chains with equally common others, the HLA-associated chains turned out to be more clonally expanded and to have lower generation probabilities. Across donors, sequencing depth was assumed by presence/absence analyses to be roughly uniform. Being indistinguishable, some V segments were excluded, TRBV6-2 and TRBV6-3 among them.

The PCR had 60 Vbeta and 13 Jbeta primers. This table comes from immunoSEQ multiplex PCR, and its TCRdb copy is limited to in-frame clones, with some not included. The data hold 150,000 or so clones, with approximately 78% observed a single time. V lost 6 bases, J lost 5 bases, and 8 bases lay in between. The CDR3 sequence is 13 residues long. Germline V gene sequence: CDR1 MNHEY, CDR2 SVGAGI. J is TRBJ1-6 and V is TRBV6-5, with D possibly TRBD1 on 5 matching bases. This clonotype was sampled from a woman aged 18-35 years in good health and CMV-seronegative. Sequenced sample: PBMCs. CDR3 amino acids: CASRRTNNSPLHF. The CDR3 DNA is TGTGCCAGCAGAAGGACAAATAATTCACCCCTCCACTTT.